Reported below is one TCR beta chain. The entry originates in a study of blood T cell repertoires in COVID-19. As for the study in general: T cells, B-cell-depleted T cells, or PBMCs supplied cDNA or gDNA.

Sequencing used immunoSEQ multiplex PCR; TCRdb keeps in-frame clones, though not all of them. The sample contains some 150,000 clones, around 84% of which appear only once. This CDR3 spans 19 amino acids. Germline V gives CDR1 LGHNA, CDR2 YNFKEQ. J gave up 6 bases and V 4 bases, and 14 bases lay outside the gene matches. J is TRBJ2-1 and V is TRBV4-2, with TRBD2 identical over 14 bases. This sequence originates from a woman aged 70-85 years with COVID-19, enrolled during active disease. The sample taken for sequencing was peripheral blood. The CDR3 DNA sequence: TGTGCCAGCAGCCTCGGGACTAGCGGGAGCCAAGGGTCATCCAATGAGCAGTTCTTC. Translating gives CASSLGTSGSQGSSNEQFF.